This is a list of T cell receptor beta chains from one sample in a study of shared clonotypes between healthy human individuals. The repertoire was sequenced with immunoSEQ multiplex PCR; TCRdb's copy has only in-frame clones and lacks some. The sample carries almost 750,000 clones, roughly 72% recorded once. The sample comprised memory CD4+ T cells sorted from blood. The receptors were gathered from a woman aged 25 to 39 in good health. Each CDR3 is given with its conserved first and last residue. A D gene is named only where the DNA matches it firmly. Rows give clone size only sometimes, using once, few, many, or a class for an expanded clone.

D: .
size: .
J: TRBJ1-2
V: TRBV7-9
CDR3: CASNPSTDGYTF
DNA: TGTGCCAGCAACCCGTCGACAGACGGCTACACCTTC

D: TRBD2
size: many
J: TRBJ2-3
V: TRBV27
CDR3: CASSFLVAGTDTQYF
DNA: TGTGCCAGCAGTTTCCTGGTAGCGGGGACAGATACGCAGTATTTT

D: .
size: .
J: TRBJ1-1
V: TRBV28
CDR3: CASSQRGGWDYTEAFF
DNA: TGTGCCAGCAGTCAACGGGGAGGGTGGGATTACACTGAAGCTTTCTTT

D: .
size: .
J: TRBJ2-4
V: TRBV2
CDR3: CASSDPGKNIQYF
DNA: TGTGCCAGCAGTGACCCAGGAAAAAACATTCAGTACTTC

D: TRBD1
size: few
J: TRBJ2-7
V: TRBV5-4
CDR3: CASSLVIIPGQGPEQYF
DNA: TGTGCCAGCAGCTTGGTCATCATTCCTGGACAGGGTCCCGAGCAGTACTTC

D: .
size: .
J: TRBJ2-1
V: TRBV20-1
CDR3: CSARDLGEQFF
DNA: TGCAGTGCTAGAGATCTAGGAGAGCAGTTCTTC

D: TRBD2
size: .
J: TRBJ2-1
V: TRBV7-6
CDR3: CASSLGLAGVGNEQFF
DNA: TGTGCCAGCAGCTTAGGCCTAGCGGGAGTGGGCAATGAGCAGTTCTTC

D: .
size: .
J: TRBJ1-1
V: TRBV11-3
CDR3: CASSFYRGITEAFF
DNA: TGTGCCAGCAGCTTTTATCGGGGAATCACTGAAGCTTTCTTT

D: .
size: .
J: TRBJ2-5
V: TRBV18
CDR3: CASSQVSRETQYF
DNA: TGTGCCAGCTCACAGGTTTCGCGGGAGACCCAGTACTTC

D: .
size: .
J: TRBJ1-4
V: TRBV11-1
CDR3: CASSLEQGSKTNEKLFF
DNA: TGTGCCAGCAGCTTAGAGCAGGGGAGTAAGACTAATGAAAAACTGTTTTTT

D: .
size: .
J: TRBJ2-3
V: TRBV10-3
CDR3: CAISESSGTDTQYF
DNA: TGTGCCATCAGTGAGTCGAGCGGCACAGATACGCAGTATTTT

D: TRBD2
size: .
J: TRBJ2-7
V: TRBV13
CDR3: CASSLTSGRAGEQYF
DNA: TGTGCCAGCAGCTTGACTAGCGGGAGGGCCGGCGAGCAGTACTTC

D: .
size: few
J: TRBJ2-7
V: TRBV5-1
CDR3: CASSLALGRDVYEQYF
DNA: TGCGCCAGCAGCTTGGCCCTAGGCAGGGACGTTTACGAGCAGTACTTC

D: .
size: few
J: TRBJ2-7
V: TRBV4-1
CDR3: CASSPGGIPYEQYF
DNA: TGCGCCAGCAGCCCAGGGGGGATTCCCTACGAGCAGTACTTC

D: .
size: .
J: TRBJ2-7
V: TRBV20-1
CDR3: CSARDNYEQYF
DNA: TGCAGTGCTAGGGACAACTACGAGCAGTACTTC

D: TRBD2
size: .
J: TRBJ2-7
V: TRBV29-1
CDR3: CSVVREGLYEQYF
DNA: TGCAGCGTTGTCAGGGAGGGGCTCTACGAGCAGTACTTC

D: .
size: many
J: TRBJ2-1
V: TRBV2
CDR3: CATRAGGYNEQFF
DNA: TGTGCCACCCGGGCAGGGGGGTACAATGAGCAGTTCTTC

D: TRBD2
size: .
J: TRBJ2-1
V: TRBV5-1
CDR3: CASSIGDSRGVEQFF
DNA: TGCGCCAGCAGCATAGGTGACTCCCGGGGGGTTGAGCAGTTCTTC

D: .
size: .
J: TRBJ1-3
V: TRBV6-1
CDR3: CASREYETSGNTIYF
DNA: TGTGCCAGCAGGGAATACGAGACCTCTGGAAACACCATATATTTT

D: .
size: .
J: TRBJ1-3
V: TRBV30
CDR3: CAWSAYRASNTIYF
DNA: TGTGCCTGGAGTGCGTACCGGGCATCGAACACCATATATTTT

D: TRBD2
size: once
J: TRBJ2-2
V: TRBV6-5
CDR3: CASAPGRESVGELFF
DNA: TGTGCCAGTGCCCCCGGGCGGGAGTCCGTCGGGGAGCTGTTTTTT

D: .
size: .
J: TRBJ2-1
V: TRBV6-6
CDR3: CASSLKSYNEQFF
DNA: TGTGCCAGCAGTTTGAAGTCCTACAATGAGCAGTTCTTC

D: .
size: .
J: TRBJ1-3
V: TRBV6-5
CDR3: CASSYSRGSGNTIYF
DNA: TGTGCCAGCAGTTACTCAAGGGGCTCTGGAAACACCATATATTTT

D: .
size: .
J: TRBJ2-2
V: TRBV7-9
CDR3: CASSTTNTGELFF
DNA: TGTGCCAGCTCCACAACGAACACCGGGGAGCTGTTTTTT

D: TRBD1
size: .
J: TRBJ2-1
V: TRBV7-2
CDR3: CASSYDRGQYNEQFF
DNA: TGTGCCAGCAGCTATGACAGGGGGCAATACAATGAGCAGTTCTTC

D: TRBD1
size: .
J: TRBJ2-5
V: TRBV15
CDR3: CATSRAGTGQETQYF
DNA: TGTGCCACCAGCAGGGCCGGGACAGGGCAAGAGACCCAGTACTTC

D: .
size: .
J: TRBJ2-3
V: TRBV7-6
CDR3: CASSLNEGSTDTQYF
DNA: TGTGCCAGCAGCTTAAACGAGGGGAGTACAGATACGCAGTATTTT

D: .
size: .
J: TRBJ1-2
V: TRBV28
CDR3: CASSLSLLQGYGYTF
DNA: TGTGCCAGCAGTTTATCTCTTCTACAGGGCTATGGCTACACCTTC

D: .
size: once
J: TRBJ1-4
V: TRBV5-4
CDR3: CASSSGRVGGEKLFF
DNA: TGTGCCAGCAGCTCGGGGCGGGTTGGAGGCGAAAAACTGTTTTTT

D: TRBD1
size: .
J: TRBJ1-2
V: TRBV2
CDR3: CASSESRGRSYGYTF
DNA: TGTGCCAGCAGTGAAAGCAGGGGGCGAAGCTATGGCTACACCTTC

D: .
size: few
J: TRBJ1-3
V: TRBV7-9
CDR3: CASTLGTHSGNTIYF
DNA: TGTGCCAGCACCTTAGGCACACACTCTGGAAACACCATATATTTT

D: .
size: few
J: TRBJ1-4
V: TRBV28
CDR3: CASSPEDRRNEKLFF
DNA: TGTGCCAGCAGTCCAGAGGACCGACGGAATGAAAAACTGTTTTTT

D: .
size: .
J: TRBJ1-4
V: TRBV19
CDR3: CASSIYRTTNEKLFF
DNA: TGTGCCAGTAGTATTTATCGGACAACTAATGAAAAACTGTTTTTT

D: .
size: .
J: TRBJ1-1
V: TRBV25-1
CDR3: CASTLWGHTEAFF
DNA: TGTGCCAGCACGCTATGGGGGCACACTGAAGCTTTCTTT

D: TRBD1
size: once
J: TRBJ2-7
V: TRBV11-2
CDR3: CASSFPGTGVYEQYF
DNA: TGTGCCAGCAGCTTTCCCGGGACAGGGGTCTACGAGCAGTACTTC

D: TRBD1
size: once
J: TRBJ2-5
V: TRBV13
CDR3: CASSLGQGLMSPYF
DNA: TGTGCCAGCAGCTTAGGACAGGGGTTAATGAGCCCGTACTTC

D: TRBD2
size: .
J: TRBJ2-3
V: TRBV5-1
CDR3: CASSFLAGGTDTQYF
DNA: TGCGCCAGCAGCTTTTTAGCGGGAGGAACAGATACGCAGTATTTT

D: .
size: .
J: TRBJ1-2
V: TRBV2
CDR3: CASSSRGFSYGYTF
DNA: TGTGCCAGCAGTTCCCGCGGCTTCTCGTATGGCTACACCTTC

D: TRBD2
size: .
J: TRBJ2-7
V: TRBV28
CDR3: CASSPGLVGPYEQYF
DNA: TGTGCCAGCAGTCCCGGACTAGTCGGGCCCTACGAGCAGTACTTC

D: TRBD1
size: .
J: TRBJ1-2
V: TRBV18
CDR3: CASSPPGQNNYGYTF
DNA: TGTGCCAGCAGCCCACCGGGACAGAATAACTATGGCTACACCTTC

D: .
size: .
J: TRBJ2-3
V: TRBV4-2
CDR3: CASSPGQTRDTQYF
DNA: TGTGCCAGCAGCCCCGGCCAGACTCGGGATACGCAGTATTTT

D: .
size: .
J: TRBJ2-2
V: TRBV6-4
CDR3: CASSGQGGTGELFF
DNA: TGTGCCAGCAGTGGCCAGGGAGGCACCGGGGAGCTGTTTTTT

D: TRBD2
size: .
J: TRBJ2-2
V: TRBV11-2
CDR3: CASRRTSGSNTGELFF
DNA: TGTGCCAGCAGGAGGACTAGCGGGTCGAACACCGGGGAGCTGTTTTTT

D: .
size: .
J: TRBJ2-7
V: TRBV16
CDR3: CASSQRQVGLYEQYF
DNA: TGTGCCAGCAGCCAACGACAGGTTGGGCTCTACGAGCAGTACTTC

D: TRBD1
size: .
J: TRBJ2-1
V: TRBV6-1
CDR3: CASSASRGSYNEQFF
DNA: TGTGCCAGCAGTGCTTCCAGGGGGTCCTACAATGAGCAGTTCTTC

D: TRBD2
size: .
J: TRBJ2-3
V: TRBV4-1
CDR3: CASSPSGTSGRPDTQYF
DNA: TGCGCCAGCAGCCCCTCCGGGACTAGCGGGAGGCCAGATACGCAGTATTTT

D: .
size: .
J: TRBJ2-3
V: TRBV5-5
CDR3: CASSLGAADTQYF
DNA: TGTGCCAGCAGCTTGGGTGCCGCAGATACGCAGTATTTT

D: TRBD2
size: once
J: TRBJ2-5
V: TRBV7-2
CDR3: CASSQSGSGETQYF
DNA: TGTGCCAGCAGCCAAAGCGGGAGCGGGGAGACCCAGTACTTC

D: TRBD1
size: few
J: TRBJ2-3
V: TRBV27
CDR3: CASSLQGAIRTDTQYF
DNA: TGTGCCAGCAGTTTGCAGGGGGCGATTCGGACAGATACGCAGTATTTT

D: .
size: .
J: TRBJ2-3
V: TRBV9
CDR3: CASSVARATGTSTDTQYF
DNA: TGTGCCAGCAGTGTAGCGAGGGCGACAGGGACTAGCACAGATACGCAGTATTTT

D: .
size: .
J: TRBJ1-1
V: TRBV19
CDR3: CASSMTSNTEAFF
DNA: TGTGCCAGTAGTATGACTTCGAACACTGAAGCTTTCTTT

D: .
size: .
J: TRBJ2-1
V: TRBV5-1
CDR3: CASSHDGYNEQFF
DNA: TGCGCCAGCAGTCACGATGGGTACAATGAGCAGTTCTTC

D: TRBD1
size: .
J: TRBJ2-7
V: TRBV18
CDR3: CASSPVGGGQGAFEQYF
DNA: TGTGCCAGCTCACCGGTCGGTGGGGGACAGGGGGCATTCGAGCAGTACTTC

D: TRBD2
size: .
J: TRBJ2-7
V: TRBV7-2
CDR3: CASSPAGGEQYF
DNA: TGTGCCAGCAGCCCCGCGGGGGGGGAGCAGTACTTC

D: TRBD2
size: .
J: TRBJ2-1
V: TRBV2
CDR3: CASRRYLAGFYNEQFF
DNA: TGTGCCAGCAGGAGGTACCTAGCGGGATTTTACAATGAGCAGTTCTTC

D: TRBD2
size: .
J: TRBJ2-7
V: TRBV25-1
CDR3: CASSVGGSYEQYF
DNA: TGTGCCAGCAGTGTGGGAGGGAGCTACGAGCAGTACTTC